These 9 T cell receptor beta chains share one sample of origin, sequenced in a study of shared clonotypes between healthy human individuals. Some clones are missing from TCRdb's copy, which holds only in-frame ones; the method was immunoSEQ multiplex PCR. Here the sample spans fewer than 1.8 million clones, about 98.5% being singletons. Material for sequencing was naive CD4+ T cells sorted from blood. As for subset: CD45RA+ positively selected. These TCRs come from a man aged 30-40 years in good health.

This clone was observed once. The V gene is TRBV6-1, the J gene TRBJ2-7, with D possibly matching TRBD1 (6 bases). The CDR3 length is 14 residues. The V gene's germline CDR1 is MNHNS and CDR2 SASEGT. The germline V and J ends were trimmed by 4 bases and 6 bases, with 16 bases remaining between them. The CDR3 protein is CASSAGQPRSEQYF. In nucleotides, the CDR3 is TGTGCCAGCAGTGCTGGACAGCCACGTAGCGAGCAGTACTTC.

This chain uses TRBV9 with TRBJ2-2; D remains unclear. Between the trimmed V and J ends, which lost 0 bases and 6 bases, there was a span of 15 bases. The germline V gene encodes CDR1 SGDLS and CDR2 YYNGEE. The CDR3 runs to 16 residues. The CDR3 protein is CASSVDSEWSSGELFF. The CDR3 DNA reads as TGTGCCAGCAGCGTAGACAGCGAGTGGTCGTCCGGGGAGCTGTTTTTT.

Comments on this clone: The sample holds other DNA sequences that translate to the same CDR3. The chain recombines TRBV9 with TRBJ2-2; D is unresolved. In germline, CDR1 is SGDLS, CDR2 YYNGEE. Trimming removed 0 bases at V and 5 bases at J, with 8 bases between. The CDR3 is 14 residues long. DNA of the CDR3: TGTGCCAGCAGCGTAGTGCCGGATACCGGGGAGCTGTTTTTT. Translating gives CASSVVPDTGELFF.

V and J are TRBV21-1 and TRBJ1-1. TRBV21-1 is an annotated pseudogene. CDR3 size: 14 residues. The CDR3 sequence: CASSKGRRDTEAFF. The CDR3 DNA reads TGTGCCAGCAGCAAAGGAAGACGGGACACTGAAGCTTTCTTT.

The CDR3 loop is CASSFVIGQGETDTQYF. In nucleotides, the CDR3 is TGTGCCAGCAGTTTTGTTATAGGTCAGGGGGAGACAGATACGCAGTATTTT. This rearrangement joins TRBV28 to TRBJ2-3; 7 bases align to TRBD1. Germline values: CDR1 MDHEN, CDR2 SYDVKM. The CDR3 loop spans 17 amino acids. After removal of 3 bases from V and 3 bases from J, the junction contained 12 bases not matched to a gene.

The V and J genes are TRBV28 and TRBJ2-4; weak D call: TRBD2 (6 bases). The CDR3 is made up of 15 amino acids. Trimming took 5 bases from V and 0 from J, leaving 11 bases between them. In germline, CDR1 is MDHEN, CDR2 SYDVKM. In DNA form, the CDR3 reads TGTGCCAGCAGTATACCGGGACTAGCCAAAAACATTCAGTACTTC. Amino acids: CASSIPGLAKNIQYF.

The CDR3 reads CASSQGGRGATNEKLFF. The DNA of the CDR3 is TGCGCCAGCAGCCAAGGGGGGAGGGGTGCAACTAATGAAAAACTGTTTTTT. The chain has TRBV4-3 and TRBJ1-4, with D possibly being TRBD1 (5 bases). Trimming shortened V by 1 base and J by 0 bases, and 12 bases separated the two germline ends. The germline V gene has CDR1 LGHNA and CDR2 YSLEER. The CDR3 spans 17 residues.

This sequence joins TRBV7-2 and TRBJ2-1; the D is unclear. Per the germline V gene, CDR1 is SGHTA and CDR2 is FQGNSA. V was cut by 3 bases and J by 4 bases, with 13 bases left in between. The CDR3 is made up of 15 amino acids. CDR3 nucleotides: TGTGCCAGCAGCTTGACATGGGGAATGTACAATGAGCAGTTCTTC. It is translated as CASSLTWGMYNEQFF.

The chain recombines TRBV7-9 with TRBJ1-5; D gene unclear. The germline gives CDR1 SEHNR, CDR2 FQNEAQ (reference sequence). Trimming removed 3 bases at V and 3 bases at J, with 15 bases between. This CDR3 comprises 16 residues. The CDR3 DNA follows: TGTGCCAGCAGCTTCTGGTCCCAACTCTACAATCAGCCCCAGCATTTT. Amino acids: CASSFWSQLYNQPQHF.